The 12 T cell receptor beta chains below were found in one sample sequenced in a study of CD8+ T cells in alopecia areata. Following extraction, RNA underwent reverse transcription to cDNA, which served as the sequencing template. The method was immunoSEQ multiplex PCR; TCRdb's version includes in-frame clones alone and lacks a portion of them. The table includes approximately 140,000 clones, 87% detected once. Source: CD8+ T cells sorted from blood, taken at week 0. The receptors derive from a human donor with alopecia areata.

The CDR3 sequence is CASSLDSSTFETQYF. Written as DNA, the CDR3 is TGTGCCAGCAGCCTCGACAGCTCCACTTTTGAGACCCAGTACTTC. The chain recombines TRBV5-4 with TRBJ2-5, with D possibly matching TRBD1 (5 bases). Per germline, CDR1 SGHNT and CDR2 YYREEE (reference sequence). V lost 4 bases to trimming and J lost 5 bases, with 18 bases between them. The CDR3 covers 15 residues.

The chain recombines TRBV7-2 with TRBJ2-5, with D hard to call. The CDR3 totals 12 residues. The germline V and J ends were trimmed by 4 bases and 9 bases, with 12 bases remaining between them. Per the germline V gene, CDR1 is SGHTA and CDR2 is FQGNSA. The CDR3 spells CASSYYFGPQYF. The CDR3 nucleotides are TGTGCCAGCAGCTACTACTTCGGACCCCAGTACTTC.

The CDR3 sequence is CASSQIETGATEAFF. The CDR3 DNA is TGTGCCAGCAGCCAAATTGAGACAGGAGCTACTGAAGCTTTCTTT. This chain connects TRBV14 to TRBJ1-1; D perhaps matches TRBD1 (6 bases). Germline V gene sequence: CDR1 SGHDN, CDR2 FVKESK. This CDR3 region has 15 residues. V was clipped by 2 bases and J by 5 bases, with 15 bases between them.

The chain joins TRBV27 to TRBJ2-5, with 9 bases aligning to TRBD2. CDR1 and CDR2 from the germline V gene are MNHEY and SMNVEV (reference sequence). The CDR3 has 16 residues. The junction had 8 bases not matched to a gene; V was cut back by 3 bases and J by 3 bases. The CDR3: CASSFATSGSKETQYF. The CDR3 DNA is TGTGCCAGCAGTTTTGCGACTAGCGGATCGAAAGAGACCCAGTACTTC.

The rearrangement links TRBV2 to TRBJ2-5; D perhaps matches TRBD2 (6 bases). The CDR3 spans 16 residues. CDR1 SNHLY and CDR2 FYNNEI come from the germline V gene. V lost 7 bases and J 2 bases, leaving 20 bases between the germline ends. This CDR3 is CASTPGLARRQETQYF. CDR3 nucleotides: TGTGCCAGCACCCCAGGGCTAGCGCGACGACAAGAGACCCAGTACTTC.

As concerns this clone: The sample carries other DNA sequences with the same CDR3. The chain has TRBV29-1 and TRBJ2-6, with D hard to call. The CDR3 consists of 13 residues. Germline V gene data show CDR1 as SQVTM and CDR2 as ANQGSEA. Trimming shortened V by 6 bases and J by 0 bases, and 6 bases separated the two germline ends. The CDR3 nucleotides are TGCAGCGTAGCCTTCTCTGGGGCCAACGTCCTGACTTTC. Translated, it gives CSVAFSGANVLTF.

J is TRBJ2-5 and V is TRBV2; D remains ambiguous. The last part of the DNA fits TRBJ2-7 better; the J call may be wrong. Germline lookup yields CDR1 SNHLY and CDR2 FYNNEI. CDR3 length: 10 residues. CDR3 loop: CASKGYEQYF. The CDR3 coding sequence is TGTGCCAGCAAGGGCTACGAGCAGTACTTC.

This chain uses TRBV19 with TRBJ2-3; D is perhaps TRBD2 (6 bases). Per germline, CDR1 LNHDA and CDR2 SQIVND (reference sequence). This CDR3 spans 17 amino acids. Deletions cut 3 bases from V and 8 bases from J, with 24 bases between. This chain's CDR3 is CASSMARQAGGLGTQYF. Here the CDR3 DNA reads TGTGCCAGTAGTATGGCCCGGCAGGCCGGGGGACTGGGTACGCAGTATTTT.

The V call is TRBV19, the J call TRBJ2-3, with D possibly matching TRBD2 (6 bases). Germline lookup yields CDR1 LNHDA and CDR2 SQIVND (reference sequence). Between the trimmed V and J ends, which lost 3 bases and 4 bases, there was a span of 14 bases. This CDR3 region has 15 residues. The CDR3, as DNA: TGTGCCAGTAGTATGACGGGAGCTGGGCCAGATACGCAGTATTTT. Translation gives CASSMTGAGPDTQYF. Full variable domain (rest looked up from reference TRBV19 and TRBJ2-3): DGGITQSPKYLFRKEGQNVTLSCEQNLNHDAMYWYRQDPGQGLRLIYYSQIVNDFQKGDIAEGYSVSREKKESFPLTVTSAQKNPTAFYLCASSMTGAGPDTQYFGPGTRLTVL.

The V gene is TRBV5-8, the J gene TRBJ1-1, with a possible D match to TRBD1 (6 bases). Germline V gene data show CDR1 as SGHTS and CDR2 as YDEGEE. CDR3 length: 14 amino acids. Trimming pared 4 bases from V and 8 bases from J, leaving 18 bases between. DNA of the CDR3: TGTGCCAGCAGCCCCGCGGGGGGCGTGTCGGAAGCTTTCTTT. Its translation: CASSPAGGVSEAFF.

V usage is TRBV19 and J usage is TRBJ2-1; D uncertain. Germline lookup yields CDR1 LNHDA and CDR2 SQIVND (reference sequence). V was clipped by 3 bases and J by 2 bases, with 11 bases between them. The CDR3 extends over 15 amino acids. The CDR3 reads CASSIAIGPYNEQFF. The CDR3 DNA reads TGTGCCAGTAGTATTGCGATAGGGCCCTACAATGAGCAGTTCTTC. Complete variable domain (other parts from reference TRBV19 and TRBJ2-1): DGGITQSPKYLFRKEGQNVTLSCEQNLNHDAMYWYRQDPGQGLRLIYYSQIVNDFQKGDIAEGYSVSREKKESFPLTVTSAQKNPTAFYLCASSIAIGPYNEQFFGPGTRLTVL.

The chain is built from TRBV19 and TRBJ2-1, with 8 bases that match TRBD2. Germline lookup yields CDR1 LNHDA and CDR2 SQIVND (reference sequence). This CDR3 is built from 13 residues. V dropped 1 base and J dropped 10; count of bases not matched to a gene: 3. This chain's CDR3 is CASSIVGGAEQFF. The CDR3 coding sequence is TGTGCCAGTAGTATAGTCGGGGGGGCGGAGCAGTTCTTC.